Here is one T cell receptor (beta chain) with its context. Its antigen is currently unknown. The data were taken from a study of cytomegalovirus exposure and HLA in healthy donors. The PCR employed 60 Vbeta primers together with 13 Jbeta primers. Produced via immunoSEQ multiplex PCR; TCRdb's table is partial and in-frame only. The sample contains about 76,000 clones, roughly 73% of which appear only once. Trimming took 6 bases from V and 0 from J, leaving 9 bases between them. This CDR3 is 13 amino acids long. From germline, CDR1 is SGHRS and CDR2 YFSETQ. Study outcomes and limitations: Earlier analysis looked at TCR beta V segments, and most were productive about 87% or about 30% of the time. Immune exposure data for these donors was limited to CMV serostatus.

The source material was PBMCs. The chain employs TRBV5-1 and TRBJ1-1; D call uncertain. The clonotype comes from a woman between 40 and 50 years old in good health and CMV-seropositive. CDR3 nucleotide sequence: TGCGCCAGCATGGTGGCCTTGAACACTGAAGCTTTCTTT. It is translated as CASMVALNTEAFF.